This TCR beta chain was obtained from a study of spatial heterogeneity in lung cancer. Study-wide results and limits: Tracking of ubiquitous and regional nonsynonymous mutations by counts of ubiquitous and regional expanded TCRs, respectively, was seen. How many expanded intratumoral alpha and beta TCRs were present tracked the tumor mutation count, which was a count of nonsynonymous mutations.

Germline V gene data show CDR1 as DFQATT and CDR2 as SNEGSKA (reference sequence). V was shortened by 2 bases and J by 1 base, with 15 bases between the two germline ends. The CDR3 covers 16 residues. This clonotype was found many times. Its antigen is as yet unknown. TCRdb analysed the 5' RACE reads with MiXCR anew, one entry per CDR3 protein. The table lists approximately 3,000 distinct CDR3 sequences, 16% of them singletons. Time point denoted: sample taken at primary tumor resection. The sequences come from lung tumor tissue, collected at surgery. The receptor comes from a male donor with early-stage non-small cell lung cancer. The chain employs TRBV20-1 and TRBJ1-5, with a possible D match to TRBD1 (6 bases). The CDR3 nucleotides are TGCAGTGCTAGATGGGGGCGGGGTCGAAGCAATCAGCCCCAGCATTTT. Translated, it gives CSARWGRGRSNQPQHF.